This T cell receptor (beta chain) was identified during a study of CD8 T cells in Susac syndrome. With random hexamers, reverse transcription was performed on about 0.5 to 1 ug of RNA. With immunoSEQ multiplex PCR, TCR beta CDR3 was amplified across 54 Vbeta and 13 Jbeta. TCRdb itself ran the immunoSEQ multiplex PCR reads through MiXCR, one entry per CDR3 protein. Altogether a few hundred thousand distinct CDR3 sequences are present, around 89% being singletons, with the ten largest covering less than 0.2%. The CDR3 is 17 amino acids. Per germline, CDR1 SGHTA and CDR2 FQGNSA. The V gene end was trimmed by 5 bases and the J gene end by 2 bases; junction bases not matched to a gene: 14. The TEMRA cells underwent FACS enrichment, while the CD8+ and CD4+ T cells underwent negative isolation.

This receptor was taken from a human donor with multiple sclerosis. The specimen sequenced was CD8+ T cells from PBMCs. The rearrangement links TRBV7-2 to TRBJ2-7, with 8 nucleotides matching TRBD2. As DNA, the CDR3 is TGTGCCAGCAGCCCATACCCGAAGCGGGGGCCCACCTACGAGCAGTACTTC. This sequence encodes CASSPYPKRGPTYEQYF.